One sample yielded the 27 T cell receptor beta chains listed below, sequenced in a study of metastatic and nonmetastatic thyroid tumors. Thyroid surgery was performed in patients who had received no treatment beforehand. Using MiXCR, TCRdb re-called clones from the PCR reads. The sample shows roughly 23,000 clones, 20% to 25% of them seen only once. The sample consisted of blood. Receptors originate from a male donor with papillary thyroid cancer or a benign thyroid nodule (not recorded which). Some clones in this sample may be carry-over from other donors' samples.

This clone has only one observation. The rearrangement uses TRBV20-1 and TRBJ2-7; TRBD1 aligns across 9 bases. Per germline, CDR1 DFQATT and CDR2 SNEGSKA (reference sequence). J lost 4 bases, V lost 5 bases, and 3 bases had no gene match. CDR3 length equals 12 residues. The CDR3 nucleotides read TGCAGTGCTCCGGACAGGGGATACGAGCAGTACTTC. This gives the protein CSAPDRGYEQYF.

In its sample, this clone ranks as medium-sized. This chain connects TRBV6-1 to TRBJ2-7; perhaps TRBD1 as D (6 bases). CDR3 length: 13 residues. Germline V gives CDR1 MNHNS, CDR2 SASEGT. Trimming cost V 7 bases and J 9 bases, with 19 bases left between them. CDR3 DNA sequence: TGTGCCAGCAACACAGGGCCCCGAGGTGCGCAGTACTTC. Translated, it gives CASNTGPRGAQYF.

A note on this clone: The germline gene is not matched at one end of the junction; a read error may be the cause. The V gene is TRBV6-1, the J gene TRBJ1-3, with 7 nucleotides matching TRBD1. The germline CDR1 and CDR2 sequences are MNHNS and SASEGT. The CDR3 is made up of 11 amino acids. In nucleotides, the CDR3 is TGTGTCAGCAGTGATGGGACACAGGGGAATTTT. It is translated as CVSSDGTQGNF.

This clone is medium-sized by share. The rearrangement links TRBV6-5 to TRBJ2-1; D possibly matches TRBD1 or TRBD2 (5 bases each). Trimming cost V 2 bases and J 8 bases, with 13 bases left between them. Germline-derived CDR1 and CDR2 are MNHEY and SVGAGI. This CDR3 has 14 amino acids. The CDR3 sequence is CASSYGGFGYEQFF. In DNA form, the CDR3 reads TGTGCCAGCAGTTACGGGGGTTTCGGGTATGAGCAGTTCTTC.

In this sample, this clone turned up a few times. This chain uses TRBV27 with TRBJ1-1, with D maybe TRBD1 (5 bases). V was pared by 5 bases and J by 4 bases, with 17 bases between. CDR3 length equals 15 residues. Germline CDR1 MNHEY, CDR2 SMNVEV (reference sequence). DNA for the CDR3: TGTGCCAGCAGTATAAACAGGTTGGGAGTCACTGAAGCTTTCTTT. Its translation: CASSINRLGVTEAFF.

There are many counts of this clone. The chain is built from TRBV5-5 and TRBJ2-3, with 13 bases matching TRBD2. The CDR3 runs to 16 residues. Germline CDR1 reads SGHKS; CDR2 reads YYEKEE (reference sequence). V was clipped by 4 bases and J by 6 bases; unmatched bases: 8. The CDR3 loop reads CASSLGLAGVWDTQYF. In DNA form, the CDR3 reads TGTGCCAGCAGCCTTGGACTAGCGGGAGTGTGGGATACGCAGTATTTT.

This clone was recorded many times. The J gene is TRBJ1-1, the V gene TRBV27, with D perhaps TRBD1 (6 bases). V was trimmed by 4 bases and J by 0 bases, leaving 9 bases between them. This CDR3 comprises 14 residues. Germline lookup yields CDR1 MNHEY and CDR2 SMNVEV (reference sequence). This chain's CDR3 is CASSWGGMNTEAFF. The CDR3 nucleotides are TGTGCCAGCAGTTGGGGGGGCATGAACACTGAAGCTTTCTTT.

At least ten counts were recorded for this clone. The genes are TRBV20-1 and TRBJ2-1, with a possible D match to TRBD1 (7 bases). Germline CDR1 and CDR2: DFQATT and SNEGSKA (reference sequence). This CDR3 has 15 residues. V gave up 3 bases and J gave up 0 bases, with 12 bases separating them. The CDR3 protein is CSARGGQSSYNEQFF. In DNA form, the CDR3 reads TGCAGTGCTAGGGGGGGACAGAGCTCCTACAATGAGCAGTTCTTC.

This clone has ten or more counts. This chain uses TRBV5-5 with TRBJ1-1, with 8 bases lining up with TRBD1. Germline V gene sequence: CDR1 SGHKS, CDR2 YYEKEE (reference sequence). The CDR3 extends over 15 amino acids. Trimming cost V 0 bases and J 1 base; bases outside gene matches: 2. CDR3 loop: CASSLGTGPNTEAFF. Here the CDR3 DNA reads TGTGCCAGCAGCTTGGGGACAGGGCCGAACACTGAAGCTTTCTTT.

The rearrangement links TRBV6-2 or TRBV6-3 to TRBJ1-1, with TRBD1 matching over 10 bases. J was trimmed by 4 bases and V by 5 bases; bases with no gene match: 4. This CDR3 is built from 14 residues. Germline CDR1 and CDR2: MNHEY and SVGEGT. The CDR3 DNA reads TGTGCCAGCAGTGGGACAGGGGACCTCACTGAAGCTTTCTTT. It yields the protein CASSGTGDLTEAFF.

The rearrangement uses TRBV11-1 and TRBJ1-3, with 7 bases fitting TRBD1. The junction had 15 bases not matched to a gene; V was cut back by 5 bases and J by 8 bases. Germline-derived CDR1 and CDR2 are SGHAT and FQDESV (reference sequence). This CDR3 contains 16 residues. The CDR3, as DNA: TGTGCCAGCAGCCTTTTGCGCGGGACAGTGAAGTACACCATATATTTT. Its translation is CASSLLRGTVKYTIYF. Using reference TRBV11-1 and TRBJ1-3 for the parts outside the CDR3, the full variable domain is EAEVAQSPRYKITEKSQAVAFWCDPISGHATLYWYRQILGQGPELLVQFQDESVVDDSQLPKDRFSAERLKGVDSTLKIQPAELGDSAMYLCASSLLRGTVKYTIYFGEGSWLTVV.

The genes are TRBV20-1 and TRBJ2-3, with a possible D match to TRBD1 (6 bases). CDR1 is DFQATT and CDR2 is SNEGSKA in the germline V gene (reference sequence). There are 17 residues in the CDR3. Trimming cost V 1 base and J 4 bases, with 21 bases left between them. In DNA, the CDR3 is TGCAGTGCTAGAGCCTCCTCGGACAGACCTGAGGCAGATACGCAGTATTTT. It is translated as CSARASSDRPEADTQYF.

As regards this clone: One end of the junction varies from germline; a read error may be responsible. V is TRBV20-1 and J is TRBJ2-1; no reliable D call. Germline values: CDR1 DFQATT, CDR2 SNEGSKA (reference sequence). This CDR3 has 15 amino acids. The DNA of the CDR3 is TGCAGTGATAGAGATACTACGGTGTCAACCGATGAGCAGTTCTTC. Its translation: CSDRDTTVSTDEQFF.

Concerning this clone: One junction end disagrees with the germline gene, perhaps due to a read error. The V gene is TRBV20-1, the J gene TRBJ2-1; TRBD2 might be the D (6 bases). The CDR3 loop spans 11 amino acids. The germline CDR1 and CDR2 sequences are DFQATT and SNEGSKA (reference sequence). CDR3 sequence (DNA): TGCAGTGCACCCCTCTGGGAGGAGCGGTTCTTC. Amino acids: CSAPLWEERFF.

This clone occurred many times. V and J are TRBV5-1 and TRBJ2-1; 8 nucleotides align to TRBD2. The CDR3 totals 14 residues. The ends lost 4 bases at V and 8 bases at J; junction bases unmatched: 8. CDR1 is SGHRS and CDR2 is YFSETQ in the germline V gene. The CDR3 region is CASSRGLVGYEQFF. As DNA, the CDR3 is TGCGCCAGCAGCCGGGGACTAGTGGGGTATGAGCAGTTCTTC.

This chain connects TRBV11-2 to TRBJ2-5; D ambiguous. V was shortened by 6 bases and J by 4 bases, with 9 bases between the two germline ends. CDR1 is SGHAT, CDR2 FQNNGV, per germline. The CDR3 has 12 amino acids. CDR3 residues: CASSFPGETQYF. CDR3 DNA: TGTGCCAGCAGTTTCCCAGGAGAGACCCAGTACTTC.

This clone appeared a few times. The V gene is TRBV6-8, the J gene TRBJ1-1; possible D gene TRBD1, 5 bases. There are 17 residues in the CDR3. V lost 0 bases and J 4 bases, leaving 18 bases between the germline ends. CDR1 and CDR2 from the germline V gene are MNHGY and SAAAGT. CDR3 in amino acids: CASSYSWAGWVGTEAFF. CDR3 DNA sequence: TGTGCCAGCAGTTACTCGTGGGCAGGGTGGGTAGGCACTGAAGCTTTCTTT.

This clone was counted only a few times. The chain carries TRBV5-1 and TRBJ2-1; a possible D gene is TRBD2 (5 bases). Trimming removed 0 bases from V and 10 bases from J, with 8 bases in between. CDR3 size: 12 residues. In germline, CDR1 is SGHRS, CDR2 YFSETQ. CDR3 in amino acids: CASSLGELEQFF. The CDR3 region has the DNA TGCGCCAGCAGCTTGGGGGAGCTCGAGCAGTTCTTC.

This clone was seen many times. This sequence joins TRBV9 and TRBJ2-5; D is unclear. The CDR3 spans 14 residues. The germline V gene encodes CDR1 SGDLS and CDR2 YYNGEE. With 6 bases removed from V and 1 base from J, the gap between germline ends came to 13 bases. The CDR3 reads CASTAGVAQETQYF. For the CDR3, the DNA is TGTGCCAGCACCGCCGGCGTGGCCCAAGAGACCCAGTACTTC.

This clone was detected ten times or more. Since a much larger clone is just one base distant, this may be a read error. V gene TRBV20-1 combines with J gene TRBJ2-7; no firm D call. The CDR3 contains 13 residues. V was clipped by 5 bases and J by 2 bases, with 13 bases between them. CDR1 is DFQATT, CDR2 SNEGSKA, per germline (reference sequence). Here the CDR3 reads CSAWGGATYEQYF. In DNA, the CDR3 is TGCAGTGCTTGGGGTGGAGCCACCTACGAGCAGTACTTC.

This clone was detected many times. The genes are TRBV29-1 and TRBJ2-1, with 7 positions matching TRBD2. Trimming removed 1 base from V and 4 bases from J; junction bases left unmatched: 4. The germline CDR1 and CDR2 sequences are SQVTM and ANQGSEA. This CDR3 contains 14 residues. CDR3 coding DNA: TGCAGCGTTGAAGTGGCGGGGGAATACAATGAGCAGTTCTTC. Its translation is CSVEVAGEYNEQFF.

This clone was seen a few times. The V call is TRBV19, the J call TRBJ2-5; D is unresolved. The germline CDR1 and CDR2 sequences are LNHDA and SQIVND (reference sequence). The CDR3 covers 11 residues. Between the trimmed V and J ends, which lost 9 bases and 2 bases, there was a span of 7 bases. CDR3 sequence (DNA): TGTGCCAGCGGTAGGCAAGAGACCCAGTACTTC. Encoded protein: CASGRQETQYF. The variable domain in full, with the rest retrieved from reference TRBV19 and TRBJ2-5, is DGGITQSPKYLFRKEGQNVTLSCEQNLNHDAMYWYRQDPGQGLRLIYYSQIVNDFQKGDIAEGYSVSREKKESFPLTVTSAQKNPTAFYLCASGRQETQYFGPGTRLLVL.

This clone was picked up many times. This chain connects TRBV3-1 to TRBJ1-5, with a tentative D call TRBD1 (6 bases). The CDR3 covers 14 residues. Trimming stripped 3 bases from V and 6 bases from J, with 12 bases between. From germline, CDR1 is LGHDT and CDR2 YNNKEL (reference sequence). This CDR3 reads CASSHAGDGQPQHF. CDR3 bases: TGTGCCAGCAGCCACGCAGGGGACGGTCAGCCCCAGCATTTT.

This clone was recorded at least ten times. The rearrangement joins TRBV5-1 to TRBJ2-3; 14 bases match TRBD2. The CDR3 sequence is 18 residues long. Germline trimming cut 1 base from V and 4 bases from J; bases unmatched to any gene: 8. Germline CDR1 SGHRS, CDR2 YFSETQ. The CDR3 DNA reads TGCGCCAGCAGCTTGAGGCCGACTAGCGGGAGGGCTGCAGATACGCAGTATTTT. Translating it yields CASSLRPTSGRAADTQYF.

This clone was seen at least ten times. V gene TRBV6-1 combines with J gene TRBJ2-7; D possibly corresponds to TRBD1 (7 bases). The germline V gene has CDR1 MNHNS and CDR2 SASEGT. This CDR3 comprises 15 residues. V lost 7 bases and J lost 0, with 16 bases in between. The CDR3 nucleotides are TGTGCCAGCAATACCCAGGGGGGCGGCTCCTACGAGCAGTACTTC. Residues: CASNTQGGGSYEQYF.

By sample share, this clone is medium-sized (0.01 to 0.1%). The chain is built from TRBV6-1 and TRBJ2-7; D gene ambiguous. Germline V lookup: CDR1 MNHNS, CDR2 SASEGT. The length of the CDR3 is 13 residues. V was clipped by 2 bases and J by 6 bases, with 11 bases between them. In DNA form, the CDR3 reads TGTGCCAGCAGTGAATCCGTGGGCGCCGAGCAGTACTTC. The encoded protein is CASSESVGAEQYF.

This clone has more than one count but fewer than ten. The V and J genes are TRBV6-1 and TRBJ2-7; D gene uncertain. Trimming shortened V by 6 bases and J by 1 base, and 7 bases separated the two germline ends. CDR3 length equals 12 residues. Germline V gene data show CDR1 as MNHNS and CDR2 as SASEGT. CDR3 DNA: TGTGCCAGCAGACAATTTTCCTACGAGCAGTACTTC. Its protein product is CASRQFSYEQYF.